The 8 T cell receptor beta chains in this list originate from one sample, sequenced in a study of blood T cells in healthy people across ages. Primers used in a second PCR of roughly 7 to 12 cycles were a sample-barcoded 5' primer and a J-beta primer mix. TCRdb re-derived calls from the 5' RACE reads in MiXCR, one entry per CDR3 protein. This table has about 1.4 million distinct CDR3 sequences, around 59% appearing once. Specimen: blood. The source of these receptors is a man between 18 and 29 years old in good health.

CDR3 region: CASSTTGTRYTF. Here the CDR3 DNA reads TGTGCCAGCAGTACCACAGGGACCCGCTACACCTTC. This chain joins TRBV12-3 or TRBV12-4 and TRBJ1-2; tentatively, D is TRBD1 (6 bases). Trimming took off 5 bases at V and 9 bases at J, with 13 bases between the two ends. The CDR3 has 12 amino acids.

The chain employs TRBV10-3 and TRBJ2-7; D is perhaps TRBD1 (6 bases). This CDR3 is 15 amino acids long. The germline V gene encodes CDR1 ENHRY and CDR2 SYGVKD. V gave up 4 bases and J gave up 2 bases, with 15 bases separating them. The CDR3 DNA reads as TGTGCCATCAGTGCATTCCGGGACACCGCCTACGAGCAGTACTTC. This gives the protein CAISAFRDTAYEQYF.

V usage is TRBV28 and J usage is TRBJ2-1; possibly TRBD1 for D (6 bases). The J call could be wrong; TRBJ2-7 is a better fit for the DNA end. CDR3 length equals 15 residues. From germline, CDR1 is MDHEN and CDR2 SYDVKM. CDR3 sequence: CASSFPGHSYNEQYF. The DNA for the CDR3 is TGTGCCAGCAGTTTCCCGGGACACAGCTACAATGAGCAGTACTTC.

The gene calls are TRBV9 and TRBJ1-4, with D possibly being TRBD1 (5 bases). The V end lost 2 bases, the J end lost 3 bases, and 11 bases lay between the germline ends. There are 15 residues in the CDR3. CDR1 and CDR2 (germline): SGDLS, YYNGEE. CDR3 nucleotide sequence: TGTGCCAGCAGCGTTTCCCAGGGCGCTAATGAAAAACTGTTTTTT. It encodes CASSVSQGANEKLFF. The full variable domain, rest sourced from reference TRBV9 and TRBJ1-4, is DSGVTQTPKHLITATGQRVTLRCSPRSGDLSVYWYQQSLDQGLQFLIQYYNGEERAKGNILERFSAQQFPDLHSELNLSSLELGDSALYFCASSVSQGANEKLFFGSGTQLSVL.

There are a few counts of this clonotype. V gene TRBV28 combines with J gene TRBJ2-6, with D hard to call. Germline values: CDR1 MDHEN, CDR2 SYDVKM. The CDR3 totals 14 residues. V gave up 6 bases and J gave up 4 bases, with 10 bases separating them. CDR3 in amino acids: CASSPRFGANVLTF. The CDR3 bases are TGTGCCAGCAGCCCCAGGTTCGGGGCCAACGTCCTGACTTTC.

CDR3 sequence reads: CASSLEIDGFNEQFF. DNA of the CDR3: TGCGCCAGCAGCTTGGAAATAGACGGGTTCAATGAGCAGTTCTTC. The J gene is TRBJ2-1, the V gene TRBV5-1; the D is unclear. This CDR3 is 15 amino acids long. The V gene's germline CDR1 is SGHRS and CDR2 YFSETQ. V was pared by 0 bases and J by 6 bases, with 13 bases between.

The gene calls are TRBV7-6 and TRBJ2-7, with 9 bases aligning to TRBD1. Germline trimming cut 3 bases from V and 5 bases from J; bases unmatched to any gene: 5. This CDR3 contains 14 residues. Germline-derived CDR1 and CDR2 are SGHVS and FNYEAQ. CDR3 residues: CASSLGQGLNEQYF. DNA of the CDR3: TGTGCCAGCAGCTTGGGACAGGGTCTCAACGAGCAGTACTTC.

This sequence joins TRBV20-1 and TRBJ1-1; D may be TRBD1 (5 bases). The germline V gene has CDR1 DFQATT and CDR2 SNEGSKA (reference sequence). CDR3 length: 15 residues. The V and J ends lost 7 bases and 1 base respectively, with 19 bases between them. This CDR3 is CSVFPVGHQNTEAFF. The CDR3 DNA reads TGCAGTGTTTTCCCCGTAGGACACCAGAACACTGAAGCTTTCTTT.